This T cell receptor beta chain was obtained from a study of CD4 T cells in relation to SARS-CoV-2 and coronaviruses. Study-level information: ViraFEST: approximately nine-day antigen culture of PBMCs, then TCR beta CDR3 sequencing. Convalescent donors were aged 21 to 72, with median approximately 40 years.

In this sample, this clone turned up once. Its matching antigen is unknown. CD4 enrichment then naive enrichment separated naive from memory CD4+ cells. The table came from immunoSEQ multiplex PCR; TCRdb's copy has only in-frame clones and leaves some out. The repertoire holds approximately 41,000 clones, with under 85% as singletons. The material sequenced was memory CD4+ T cells from PBMCs, cultured in vitro. The clonotype originates from an adult with COVID-19.

CDR3 sequence: CASSPGGSWEQYF. CDR3 DNA: TGCGCCAGCAGCCCCGGCGGGTCTTGGGAGCAGTACTTC. The rearrangement links TRBV5-1 to TRBJ2-7; a possible D gene is TRBD2 (5 bases). Trimming stripped 4 bases from V and 7 bases from J, with 15 bases between. CDR1 is SGHRS and CDR2 is YFSETQ in the germline V gene. The CDR3 spans 13 residues.